This entry lists 23 T cell receptor beta chains sequenced from one sample in a study of blood T cells in healthy people across ages. The second PCR ran roughly 6 to 11 cycles with a sample-barcoded 5' primer and J-beta primers. TCRdb ran MiXCR on the 5' RACE reads and lists one entry per CDR3 protein. The sample consists of around 320,000 distinct CDR3 sequences, around 27% of them appearing once. Sequenced: blood. These receptors all stem from a woman in her sixties or seventies in good health.

Comment on this clonotype: The missing conserved phenylalanine or tryptophan at the end of this CDR3 makes a read error likely. The CDR3 DNA sequence: TGTGCCAGCAGTGCCCATAACCAAGAGACCCAGTACGTC. This codes for CASSAHNQETQYV. The V and J genes are TRBV12-3 or TRBV12-4 and TRBJ2-5; D is unclear. Trimming left V 5 bases short and J 0 bases short, with 7 bases between. This CDR3 has 13 residues.

This clonotype was seen a handful of times. The V and J genes are TRBV6-5 and TRBJ1-1; D gene uncertain. Germline V gene lookup returns CDR1 MNHEY and CDR2 SVGAGI. With 3 bases removed from V and 0 bases from J, the gap between germline ends came to 8 bases. CDR3 size: 14 residues. CDR3 region: CASSYNMMNTEAFF. As DNA, the CDR3 is TGTGCCAGCAGTTATAACATGATGAACACTGAAGCTTTCTTT.

The chain uses TRBV7-2 and TRBJ2-5, with D unclear. There are 15 residues in the CDR3. CDR1 SGHTA and CDR2 FQGNSA come from the germline V gene. The V gene lost 1 base and the J gene lost 3 bases, with 12 bases spanning the gap. The CDR3 region has the DNA TGTGCCAGCAGCTTAGACGGTTTGAGCAAAGAGACCCAGTACTTC. It codes for CASSLDGLSKETQYF.

This clonotype was seen a few times. The germline gene is not matched at one end of the junction; a read error may be the cause. The rearrangement uses TRBV3-1 and TRBJ2-5, with 12 bases identical to TRBD2. The CDR3 covers 14 residues. Per germline, CDR1 LGHDT and CDR2 YNNKEL (reference sequence). CDR3 protein: CATSRLAGDETQYF. As DNA, the CDR3 is TGTGCCACCAGCCGACTAGCGGGAGATGAGACCCAGTACTTC.

This chain links TRBV28 with TRBJ2-2; 7 bases fit TRBD2. V was clipped by 7 bases and J by 4 bases; unmatched bases: 6. Germline CDR1 MDHEN, CDR2 SYDVKM. The CDR3 has 14 residues. The CDR3 here is CASTRERGTGELFF. CDR3 in DNA: TGTGCCAGCACCCGGGAGCGGGGCACCGGGGAGCTGTTTTTT.

The genes are TRBV7-9 and TRBJ2-1, with TRBD2 as a possible D gene (5 bases). This CDR3 comprises 16 residues. V was cut by 1 base and J by 0 bases, with 10 bases left in between. Germline CDR1 reads SEHNR; CDR2 reads FQNEAQ (reference sequence). CDR3 coding DNA: TGTGCCAGCAGCTTAGAGGCTAGCATCTCCTACAATGAGCAGTTCTTC. This translates into CASSLEASISYNEQFF.

This chain joins TRBV5-5 and TRBJ2-3; 13 bases agree with TRBD2. Germline lookup yields CDR1 SGHKS and CDR2 YYEKEE (reference sequence). The CDR3 is 15 amino acids. Losses at the gene ends were 4 bases for V and 3 bases for J; bases not matched to a gene: 2. The CDR3 nucleotides are TGTGCCAGCAGCCGGACTAGCGGGAGAACAGATACGCAGTATTTT. The encoded protein is CASSRTSGRTDTQYF.

This clonotype appeared a few times. The V gene is TRBV20-1, the J gene TRBJ2-7; 8 bases map to TRBD2. V lost 5 bases to trimming and J lost 0 bases; unmatched junction nucleotides: 12. Germline assignment: CDR1 DFQATT and CDR2 SNEGSKA (reference sequence). This CDR3 region has 16 residues. The CDR3 sequence is CSAPRRAGGSSYEQYF. The CDR3 DNA reads TGCAGTGCTCCTCGGAGGGCGGGAGGAAGCTCCTACGAGCAGTACTTC.

This clonotype has a handful of counts. J is TRBJ1-2 and V is TRBV2; D perhaps matches TRBD1 (6 bases). Germline CDR1 and CDR2: SNHLY and FYNNEI. The CDR3 runs 12 residues. Trimming took 4 bases from V and 3 from J, leaving 6 bases between them. CDR3 sequence: CASSGTDYGYTF. The CDR3 DNA is TGTGCCAGCAGTGGGACAGACTATGGCTACACCTTC.

Concerning this clonotype: A junction end diverges from the germline sequence, so it may reflect a read error. V and J are TRBV2 and TRBJ2-3; unclear D gene. The CDR3 is made up of 12 amino acids. Germline V lookup: CDR1 SNHLY, CDR2 FYNNEI. For the CDR3, the DNA is TGTGCCAGCGGTGAAGCACTTTGGTGGCAGTATTTT. Protein sequence: CASGEALWWQYF.

This clonotype was seen a few times. This rearrangement joins TRBV7-2 to TRBJ2-5, with D possibly being TRBD1 or TRBD2 (5 bases each). Per the germline V gene, CDR1 is SGHTA and CDR2 is FQGNSA. The CDR3 covers 16 residues. Trimming shortened V by 0 bases and J by 9 bases, and 20 bases separated the two germline ends. In nucleotides, the CDR3 is TGTGCCAGCAGCTTAGCGCTCAGGCAGGGCCAGGAGGCCCAGTACTTC. This codes for CASSLALRQGQEAQYF.

The J gene is TRBJ1-2, the V gene TRBV20-1, with no clear D. V lost 1 base to trimming and J lost 3 bases, with 12 bases between them. The CDR3 contains 14 residues. Germline lookup yields CDR1 DFQATT and CDR2 SNEGSKA (reference sequence). The CDR3 loop reads CSARVAGMDYGYTF. CDR3 bases: TGCAGTGCTAGAGTCGCAGGAATGGACTATGGCTACACCTTC.

Details on this clonotype: Sequence at one end of the junction differs from germline and may be a read error. Here the CDR3 reads CASSSELFGNQPRHF. DNA of the CDR3: TGTGCCAGCAGTTCGGAACTCTTCGGCAATCAGCCCCGGCATTTT. The genes are TRBV12-3 or TRBV12-4 and TRBJ1-5; D remains unclear. This CDR3 comprises 15 residues.

This clonotype was found a few times. The gene calls are TRBV7-2 and TRBJ1-3; 9 positions match TRBD1. CDR1 SGHTA and CDR2 FQGNSA come from the germline V gene. There are 15 residues in the CDR3. With 7 bases clipped from V and 2 bases from J, the junction kept 6 bases outside the gene matches. In nucleotides, the CDR3 is TGTGCCAGCACCGTGACAGGGGGAGCTGGAAACACCATATATTTT. Translating it yields CASTVTGGAGNTIYF. The whole variable domain, remainder taken from reference TRBV7-2 and TRBJ1-3, is GAGVSQSPSNKVTEKGKDVELRCDPISGHTALYWYRQSLGQGLEFLIYFQGNSAPDKSGLPSDRFSAERTGGSVSTLTIQRTQQEDSAVYLCASTVTGGAGNTIYFGEGSWLTVV.

This clonotype was found once. The chain has TRBV3-1 and TRBJ1-2; no reliable D call. V was trimmed by 4 bases and J by 4 bases, leaving 16 bases between them. The CDR3 is made up of 15 amino acids. The germline CDR1 and CDR2 sequences are LGHDT and YNNKEL (reference sequence). The CDR3: CASSLLPAGPYGYTF. CDR3 sequence (DNA): TGTGCCAGCAGCCTACTCCCCGCGGGTCCCTATGGCTACACCTTC.

The rearrangement links TRBV13 to TRBJ2-1, with TRBD1 matching 9 bases. In germline, CDR1 is PRHDT, CDR2 FYEKMQ (reference sequence). V trimming: 2 bases; J trimming: 0 bases; junction bases outside the gene matches: 2. The CDR3 loop spans 16 amino acids. In DNA, the CDR3 is TGTGCCAGCAGCTTACGGGGACAGGGCTCCTACAATGAGCAGTTCTTC. Translating it yields CASSLRGQGSYNEQFF.

This clonotype was counted only a few times. The chain joins TRBV15 to TRBJ2-7; D not resolved. Germline CDR1 reads LNHNV; CDR2 reads YYDKDF (reference sequence). V was clipped by 1 base and J by 1 base, with 8 bases between them. The CDR3 has 14 residues. CDR3 in amino acids: CATSRAPQSYEQYF. As DNA, the CDR3 is TGTGCCACCAGCAGAGCCCCCCAATCCTACGAGCAGTACTTC. The full variable domain, completed using reference TRBV15 and TRBJ2-7, is DAMVIQNPRYQVTQFGKPVTLSCSQTLNHNVMYWYQQKSSQAPKLLFHYYDKDFNNEADTPDNFQSRRPNTSFCFLDIRSPGLGDTAMYLCATSRAPQSYEQYFGPGTRLTVT.

The sample holds a few counts of this clonotype. The gene calls are TRBV28 and TRBJ1-3; unclear D gene. CDR3 length: 15 residues. The germline V and J ends were trimmed by 8 bases and 2 bases, with 16 bases remaining between them. The germline V gene encodes CDR1 MDHEN and CDR2 SYDVKM. CDR3 residues: CASRPQGSPGNTIYF. CDR3 DNA sequence: TGTGCCAGCCGTCCTCAAGGGAGTCCTGGAAACACCATATATTTT. Full variable domain (outside the CDR3, taken from reference TRBV28 and TRBJ1-3): DVKVTQSSRYLVKRTGEKVFLECVQDMDHENMFWYRQDPGLGLRLIYFSYDVKMKEKGDIPEGYSVSREKKERFSLILESASTNQTSMYLCASRPQGSPGNTIYFGEGSWLTVV.

This clonotype has just a few counts. The gene calls are TRBV5-1 and TRBJ2-3; D could derive from TRBD1 or TRBD2 (5 bases each). Trimming removed 4 bases from V and 2 bases from J, with 14 bases in between. The CDR3 is made up of 15 amino acids. The V gene's germline CDR1 is SGHRS and CDR2 YFSETQ. The CDR3 nucleotides read TGCGCCAGCAGCGTGAAGGGACCATCCACAGATACGCAGTATTTT. Amino acid sequence: CASSVKGPSTDTQYF.

V is TRBV20-1 and J is TRBJ2-5; D possibly corresponds to TRBD1 (10 bases). V lost 1 base, J lost 5 bases, and 26 bases lay in between. Germline V lookup: CDR1 DFQATT, CDR2 SNEGSKA (reference sequence). The CDR3 runs to 18 residues. For the CDR3, the DNA is TGCAGTGCTAGAGGGACAGGGGGGTTAGCGGGAGTTCGGGAGACCCAGTACTTC. Protein product: CSARGTGGLAGVRETQYF.

This clonotype was recorded a few times. The chain recombines TRBV7-2 with TRBJ1-5, with no clear D. This CDR3 has 13 residues. Trimming cost V 4 bases and J 5 bases, with 9 bases left between them. Germline V gene sequence: CDR1 SGHTA, CDR2 FQGNSA. The CDR3 region is CASSSHGDQPQHF. In DNA, the CDR3 is TGTGCCAGCAGCTCCCACGGGGATCAGCCCCAGCATTTT.

This clonotype was counted a few times. The chain couples TRBV12-3 or TRBV12-4 to TRBJ2-7, with 14 bases that match TRBD2. The ends lost 4 bases at V and 6 bases at J; junction bases unmatched: 5. This CDR3 contains 15 residues. The CDR3 DNA reads as TGTGCCAGCAGTTCAGGACTAGCGGGAGGTTCCGAGCAGTACTTC. It is translated as CASSSGLAGGSEQYF.

This clonotype was counted between two and nine times. The V and J genes are TRBV10-3 and TRBJ2-5; a weak D match, TRBD2 (6 bases). This CDR3 comprises 14 residues. Trimming cost V 6 bases and J 5 bases, with 16 bases left between them. Looked up from germline, CDR1 is ENHRY and CDR2 is SYGVKD. CDR3 coding DNA: TGTGCCATCAGCCCAAGCGGGCAAGCGGAGACCCAGTACTTC. This encodes CAISPSGQAETQYF.